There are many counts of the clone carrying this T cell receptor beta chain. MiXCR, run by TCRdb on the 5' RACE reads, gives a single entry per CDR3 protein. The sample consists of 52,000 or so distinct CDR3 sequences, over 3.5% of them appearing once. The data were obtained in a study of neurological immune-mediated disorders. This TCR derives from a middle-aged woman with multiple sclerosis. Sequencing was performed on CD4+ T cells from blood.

CDR3 residues: CSAPGGAYTGELFF. The DNA for the CDR3 is TGCAGTGCCCCTGGGGGTGCATACACCGGGGAGCTGTTTTTT. The chain combines TRBV20-1 with TRBJ2-2; D tentatively reads TRBD1 or TRBD2 (5 bases each). V lost 6 bases and J 3 bases, leaving 14 bases between the germline ends. Germline CDR1 DFQATT, CDR2 SNEGSKA (reference sequence). This CDR3 is built from 14 residues.